This T cell receptor (beta chain) was recovered during a study of identical twins. Germline CDR1 and CDR2: SGHTA and FQGNSA. Losses at the gene ends were 5 bases for V and 2 bases for J; bases not matched to a gene: 7. The CDR3 length is 17 residues. Study-level points and caveats: Cross-sectional statistical analysis, not tracking of the same donors, underpinned the conclusions. Abundant beta clonotypes from cord blood had fewer insertions, unlike memory repertoires, which showed none.

Concerning this clonotype itself: Its target is not known.

TCRdb fed the 5' RACE reads into MiXCR, producing one record per CDR3 protein. The repertoire holds hundreds of thousands of distinct CDR3 sequences, with roughly an eighth as singletons. The same sample was also used in a study of yellow fever vaccine responses in identical twins.

The chain is built from TRBV7-2 and TRBJ2-5, with 14 nucleotides matching TRBD2. This TCR was sampled from a woman younger than 35 in good health. The specimen was CD8+ T cells sorted from blood. The CDR3 spells CASSIWGTSGGQETQYF. In DNA form, the CDR3 reads TGTGCCAGCAGCATCTGGGGGACTAGCGGGGGTCAAGAGACCCAGTACTTC.